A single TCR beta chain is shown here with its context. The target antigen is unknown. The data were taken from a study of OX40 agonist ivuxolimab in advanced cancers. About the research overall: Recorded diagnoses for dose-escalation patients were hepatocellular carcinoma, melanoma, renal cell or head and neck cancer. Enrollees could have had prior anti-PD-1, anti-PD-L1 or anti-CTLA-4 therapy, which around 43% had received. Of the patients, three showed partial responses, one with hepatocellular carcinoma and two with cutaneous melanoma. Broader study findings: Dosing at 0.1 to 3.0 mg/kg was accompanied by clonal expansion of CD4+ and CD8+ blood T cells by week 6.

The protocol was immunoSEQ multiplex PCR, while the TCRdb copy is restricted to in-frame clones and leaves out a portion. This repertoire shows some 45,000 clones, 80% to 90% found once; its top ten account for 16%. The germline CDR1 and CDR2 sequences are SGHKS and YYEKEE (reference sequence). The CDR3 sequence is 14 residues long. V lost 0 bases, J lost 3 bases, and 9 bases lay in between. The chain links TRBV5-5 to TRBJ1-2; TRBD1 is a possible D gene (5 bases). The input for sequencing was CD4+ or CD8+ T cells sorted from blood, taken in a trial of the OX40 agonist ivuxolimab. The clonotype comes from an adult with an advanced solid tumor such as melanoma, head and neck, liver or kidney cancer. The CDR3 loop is CASSLAGGDYGYTF. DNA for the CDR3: TGTGCCAGCAGCTTGGCCGGGGGAGACTATGGCTACACCTTC. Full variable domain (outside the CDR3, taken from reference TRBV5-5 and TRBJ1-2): DAGVTQSPTHLIKTRGQQVTLRCSPISGHKSVSWYQQVLGQGPQFIFQYYEKEERGRGNFPDRFSARQFPNYSSELNVNALLLGDSALYLCASSLAGGDYGYTFGSGTRLTVV.